This T cell receptor beta chain was captured by sequencing in a study of T cell repertoires in cytomegalovirus infection (dated by TCRdb to about 2019). About the full investigation: Donor HLA type was relevant to the analysis, because carriage of CMV infection together with the matching HLA type was indicated by public TCR beta signatures.

The table lists this clonotype with many counts. No cognate antigen has been identified for it. Base qualities were left out, and no much larger clone turns up one base away. CDR1 is given as GTSNPN and CDR2 as SVGIG, both from the germline V gene (reference sequence). The V end loses 0 bases and the J end loses 4 bases, and a stretch of 12 bases separates them. The CDR3 spans 14 residues, from the cysteine through the phenylalanine. Just the 42-base CDR3 DNA is kept, in frame starting at base 1. Sequencing used an Illumina HiSeq 1500. The raw public reads went through TCRdb reprocessing: fastp at Q25, MiXCR clone calling, in-frame beta chains kept. When rows share a CDR3 protein, they turn into one entry using the most common DNA and genes. In this sample the table shows roughly 320,000 distinct CDR3 sequences, 9.5% of which occur a single time. The ten largest make up around 4.1% of the sample. Beyond this particular receptor, the publication reports: Cumulative frequency of public TCR beta family members discriminated carriers of CMV infection plus the relevant HLA type in this cohort and an independent approximately 400-donor cohort. The ex vivo response was dominated by HLA-C-restricted CMV-specific TCR beta clonotypes, which also provided the single most frequent clonotype in two of eight donors.

The sequenced material came from PBMCs. The chain joins TRBV30 to TRBJ1-2; no D gene can be assigned with confidence. This clonotype was obtained from a human donor in good health (CMV status not recorded). Some clones in this sample may be carry-over from other donors' samples. The DNA sequence is given as TGTGCCTGGAGTGTACGTAGTGGCAGCTATGGCTACACCTTC. This is translated as CAWSVRSGSYGYTF.